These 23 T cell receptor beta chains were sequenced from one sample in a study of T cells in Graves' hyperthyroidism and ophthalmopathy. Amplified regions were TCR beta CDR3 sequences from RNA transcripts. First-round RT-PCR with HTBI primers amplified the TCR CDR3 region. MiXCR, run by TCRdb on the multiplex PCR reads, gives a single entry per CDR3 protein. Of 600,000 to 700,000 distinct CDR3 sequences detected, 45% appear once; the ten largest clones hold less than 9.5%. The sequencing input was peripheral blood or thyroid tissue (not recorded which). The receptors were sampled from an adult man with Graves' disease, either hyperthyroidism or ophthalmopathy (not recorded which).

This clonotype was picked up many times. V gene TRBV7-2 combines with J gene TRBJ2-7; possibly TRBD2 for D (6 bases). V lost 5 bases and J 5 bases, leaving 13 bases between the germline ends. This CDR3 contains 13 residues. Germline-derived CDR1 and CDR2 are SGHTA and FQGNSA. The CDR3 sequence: CASSRNGGNEQYF. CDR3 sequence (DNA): TGTGCCAGCAGCAGGAACGGGGGTAACGAGCAGTACTTC.

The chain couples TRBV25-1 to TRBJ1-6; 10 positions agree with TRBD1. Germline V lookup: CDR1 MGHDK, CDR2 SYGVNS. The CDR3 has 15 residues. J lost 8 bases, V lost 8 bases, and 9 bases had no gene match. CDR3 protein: CASRETGGAYSPLHF. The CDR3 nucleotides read TGTGCCAGCCGGGAGACAGGGGGCGCCTATTCACCCCTCCACTTT. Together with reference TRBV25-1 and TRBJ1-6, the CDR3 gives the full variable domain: EADIYQTPRYLVIGTGKKITLECSQTMGHDKMYWYQQDPGMELHLIHYSYGVNSTEKGDLSSESTVSRIRTEHFPLTLESARPSHTSQYLCASRETGGAYSPLHFGNGTRLTVT.

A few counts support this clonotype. CDR3 residues: CASSHRDSGSEAFF. CDR3 sequence (DNA): TGTGCCAGCAGCCACCGGGACTCTGGCTCTGAAGCTTTCTTT. The genes are TRBV19 and TRBJ1-1; possibly TRBD1 for D (5 bases). With 9 bases removed from V and 6 bases from J, the gap between germline ends came to 20 bases. Germline V gene sequence: CDR1 LNHDA, CDR2 SQIVND (reference sequence). CDR3 size: 14 residues.

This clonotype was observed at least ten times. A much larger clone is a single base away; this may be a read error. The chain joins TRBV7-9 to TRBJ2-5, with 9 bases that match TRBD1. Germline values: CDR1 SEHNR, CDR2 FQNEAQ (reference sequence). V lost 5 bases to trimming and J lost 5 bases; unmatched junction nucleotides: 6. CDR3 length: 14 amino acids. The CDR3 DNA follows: TGTGCCAGCAGCCCAGGCGGGACAGGGGAGACCCAGTACTTC. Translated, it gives CASSPGGTGETQYF. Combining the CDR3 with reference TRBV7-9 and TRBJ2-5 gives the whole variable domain DTGVSQNPRHKITKRGQNVTFRCDPISEHNRLYWYRQTLGQGPEFLTYFQNEAQLEKSRLLSDRFSAERPKGSFSTLEIQRTEQGDSAMYLCASSPGGTGETQYFGPGTRLLVL.

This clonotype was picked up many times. DNA of the CDR3: TGTGCCAGCAGCCGCGACGCAGCTAACTATGGCTACACCTTC. Translating gives CASSRDAANYGYTF. This chain joins TRBV7-9 and TRBJ1-2; D remains ambiguous. The CDR3 is made up of 14 amino acids. V lost 5 bases and J 0 bases, leaving 10 bases between the germline ends. Germline loops: CDR1 SEHNR, CDR2 FQNEAQ (reference sequence).

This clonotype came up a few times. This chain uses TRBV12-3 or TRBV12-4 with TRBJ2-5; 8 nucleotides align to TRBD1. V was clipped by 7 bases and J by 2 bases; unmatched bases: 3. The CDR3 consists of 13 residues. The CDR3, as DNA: TGTGCCAGCAAAACAGGGGGTCAAGAGACCCAGTACTTC. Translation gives CASKTGGQETQYF.

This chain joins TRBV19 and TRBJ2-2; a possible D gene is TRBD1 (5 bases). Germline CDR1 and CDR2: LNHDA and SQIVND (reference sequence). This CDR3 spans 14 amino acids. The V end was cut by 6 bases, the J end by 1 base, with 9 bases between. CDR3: CASSRQQNTGELFF. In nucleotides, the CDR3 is TGTGCCAGTAGCCGACAGCAGAACACCGGGGAGCTGTTTTTT. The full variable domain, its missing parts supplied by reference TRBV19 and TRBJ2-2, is DGGITQSPKYLFRKEGQNVTLSCEQNLNHDAMYWYRQDPGQGLRLIYYSQIVNDFQKGDIAEGYSVSREKKESFPLTVTSAQKNPTAFYLCASSRQQNTGELFFGEGSRLTVL.

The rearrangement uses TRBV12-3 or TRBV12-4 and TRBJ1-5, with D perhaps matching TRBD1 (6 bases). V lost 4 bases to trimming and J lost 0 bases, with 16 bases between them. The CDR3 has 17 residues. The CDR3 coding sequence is TGTGCCAGCAGTTACATACAGGGTCCTAATAGCAATCAGCCCCAGCATTTT. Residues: CASSYIQGPNSNQPQHF.

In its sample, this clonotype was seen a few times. CDR3 residues: CASSVAAGGMTGELFF. For the CDR3, the DNA is TGTGCCAGCAGTGTAGCGGCGGGAGGGATGACCGGGGAGCTGTTTTTT. J is TRBJ2-2 and V is TRBV2; 9 bases map to TRBD2. CDR3 length: 16 amino acids. V was pared by 4 bases and J by 5 bases, with 8 bases of the junction left unmatched. Per germline, CDR1 SNHLY and CDR2 FYNNEI.

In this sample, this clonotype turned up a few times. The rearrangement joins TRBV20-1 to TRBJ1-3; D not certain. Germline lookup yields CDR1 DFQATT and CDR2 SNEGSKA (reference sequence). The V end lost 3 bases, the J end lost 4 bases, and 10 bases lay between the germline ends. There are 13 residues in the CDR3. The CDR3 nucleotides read TGCAGTGCTAGGGCCGGGCCCGGAAACACCATATATTTT. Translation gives CSARAGPGNTIYF.

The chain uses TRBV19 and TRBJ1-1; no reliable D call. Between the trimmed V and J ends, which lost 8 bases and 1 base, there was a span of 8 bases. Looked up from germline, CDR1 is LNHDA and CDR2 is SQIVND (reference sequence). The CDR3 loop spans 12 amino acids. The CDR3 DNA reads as TGTGCCAGTTTCCCAAAGAACACTGAAGCTTTCTTT. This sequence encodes CASFPKNTEAFF.

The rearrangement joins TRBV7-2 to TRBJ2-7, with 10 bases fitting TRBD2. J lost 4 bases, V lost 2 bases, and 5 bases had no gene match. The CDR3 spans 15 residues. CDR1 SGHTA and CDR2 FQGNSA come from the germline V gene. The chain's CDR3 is CASSLLAGAPYEQYF. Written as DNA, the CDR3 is TGTGCCAGCAGCTTACTAGCGGGGGCACCATACGAGCAGTACTTC.

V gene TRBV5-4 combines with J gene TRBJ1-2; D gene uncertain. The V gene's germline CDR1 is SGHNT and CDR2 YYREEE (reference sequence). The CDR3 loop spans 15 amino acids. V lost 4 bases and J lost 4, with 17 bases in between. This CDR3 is CASSVAGRILYGYTF. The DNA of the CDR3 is TGTGCCAGCAGCGTTGCTGGACGGATCCTCTATGGCTACACCTTC.

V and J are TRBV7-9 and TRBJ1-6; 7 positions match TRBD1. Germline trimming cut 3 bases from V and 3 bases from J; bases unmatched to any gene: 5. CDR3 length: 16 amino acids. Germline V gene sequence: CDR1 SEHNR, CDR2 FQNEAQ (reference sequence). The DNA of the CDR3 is TGTGCCAGCAGCTTCGCTCACAGGGGCTATAATTCACCCCTCCACTTT. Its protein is CASSFAHRGYNSPLHF.

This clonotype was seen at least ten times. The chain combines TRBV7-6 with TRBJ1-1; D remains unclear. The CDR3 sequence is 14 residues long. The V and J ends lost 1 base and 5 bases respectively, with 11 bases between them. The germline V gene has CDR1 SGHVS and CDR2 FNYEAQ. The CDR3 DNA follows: TGTGCCAGCAGCTTAGAAGGGAGGGAGACTGAAGCTTTCTTT. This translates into CASSLEGRETEAFF.

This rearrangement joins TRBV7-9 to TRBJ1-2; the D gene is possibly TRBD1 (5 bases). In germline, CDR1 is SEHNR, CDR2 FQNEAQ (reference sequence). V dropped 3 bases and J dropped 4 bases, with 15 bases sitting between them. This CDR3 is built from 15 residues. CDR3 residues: CASSFLAGQGYGYTF. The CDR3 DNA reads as TGTGCCAGCAGCTTCCTAGCGGGGCAAGGCTATGGCTACACCTTC.

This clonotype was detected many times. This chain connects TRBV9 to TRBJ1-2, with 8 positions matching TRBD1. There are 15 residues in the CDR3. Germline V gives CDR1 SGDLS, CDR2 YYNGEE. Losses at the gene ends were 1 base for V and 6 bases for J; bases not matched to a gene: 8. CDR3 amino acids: CASSVSRDRSDGYTF. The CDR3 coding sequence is TGTGCCAGCAGCGTAAGTCGGGACAGGAGTGATGGCTACACCTTC.

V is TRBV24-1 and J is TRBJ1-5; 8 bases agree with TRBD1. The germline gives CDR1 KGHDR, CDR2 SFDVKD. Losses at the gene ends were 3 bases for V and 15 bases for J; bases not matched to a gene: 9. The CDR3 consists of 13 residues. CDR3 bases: TGTGCCACCAGTGATCTAACTGGACAGGGCCGGCATTTT. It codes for CATSDLTGQGRHF.

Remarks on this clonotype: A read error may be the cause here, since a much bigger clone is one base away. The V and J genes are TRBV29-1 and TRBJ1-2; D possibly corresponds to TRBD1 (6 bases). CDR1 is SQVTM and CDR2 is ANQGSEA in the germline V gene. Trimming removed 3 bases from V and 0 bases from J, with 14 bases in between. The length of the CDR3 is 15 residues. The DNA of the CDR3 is TGCAGCGTTGATCGGGGGGCGCAGACTAACTATGGCTACACCTTC. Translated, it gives CSVDRGAQTNYGYTF.

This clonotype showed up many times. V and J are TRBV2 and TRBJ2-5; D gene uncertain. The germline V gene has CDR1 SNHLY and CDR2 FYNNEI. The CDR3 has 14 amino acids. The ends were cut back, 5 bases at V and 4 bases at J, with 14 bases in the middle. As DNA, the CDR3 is TGTGCCAGCAGTCTTTCGGTTGGCGGAGAGACCCAGTACTTC. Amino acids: CASSLSVGGETQYF.

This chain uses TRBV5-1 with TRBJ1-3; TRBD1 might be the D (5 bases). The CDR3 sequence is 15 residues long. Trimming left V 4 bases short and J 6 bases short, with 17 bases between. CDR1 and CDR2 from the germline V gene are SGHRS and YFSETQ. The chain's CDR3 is CASSPTGQSENTIYF. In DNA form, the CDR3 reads TGCGCCAGCAGCCCAACAGGACAATCGGAAAACACCATATATTTT.

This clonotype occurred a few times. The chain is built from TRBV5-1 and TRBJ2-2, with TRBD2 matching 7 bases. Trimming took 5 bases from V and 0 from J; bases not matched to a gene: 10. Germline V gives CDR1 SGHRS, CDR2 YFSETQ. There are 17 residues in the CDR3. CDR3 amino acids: CASSSGSSGTNTGELFF. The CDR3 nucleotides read TGCGCCAGCAGTTCCGGGTCTAGCGGCACGAACACCGGGGAGCTGTTTTTT.

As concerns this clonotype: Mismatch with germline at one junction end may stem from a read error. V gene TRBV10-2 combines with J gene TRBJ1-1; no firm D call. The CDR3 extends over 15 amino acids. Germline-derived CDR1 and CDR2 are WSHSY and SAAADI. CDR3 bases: TGTGCCAGCAGTCTTCGGCCACCGGGTGGTACTGAAGCTTTCTTT. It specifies CASSLRPPGGTEAFF.